The sequence of this TCR beta chain was determined in a study of OX40 agonist ivuxolimab in advanced cancers. About the study: An agonistic human IgG2 monoclonal antibody against OX40 (CD134) was given. The study's findings and limits: Low normalized clonal expansion also occurred in some nonresponding patients. Dosing at 0.1 to 3.0 mg/kg was accompanied by clonal expansion of CD4+ and CD8+ blood T cells by week 6.

The CDR3 spans 16 residues. CDR1 SGHRS and CDR2 YFSETQ come from the germline V gene. V lost 0 bases to trimming and J lost 0 bases, with 10 bases between them. Profiled with immunoSEQ multiplex PCR; TCRdb holds only in-frame clones, not every one. The profile covers around 50,000 clones, with over 75% appearing a single time and about 0.73% taken by the ten largest. About this clone itself: Its antigen is not identified.

V gene TRBV5-1 combines with J gene TRBJ1-3; tentative D call: TRBD1 (6 bases). This TCR came from an adult with an advanced solid tumor such as melanoma, head and neck, liver or kidney cancer. The sample in question was CD4+ or CD8+ T cells sorted from blood, obtained in a trial of the OX40 agonist ivuxolimab. The CDR3 sequence: CASSLAGEGSGNTIYF. CDR3 bases: TGCGCCAGCAGCTTGGCAGGGGAAGGCTCTGGAAACACCATATATTTT.